Shown below are 27 T cell receptor beta chains from a single sample sequenced in a study of PD-L1 blockade in urothelial cancer. Sequencing was performed with immunoSEQ multiplex PCR; in TCRdb, only in-frame clones are kept and a portion is missing. The sample shows roughly 51,000 clones, roughly 78% of them seen only once. As to time point: pretreatment peripheral blood. Material: PBMCs, obtained around atezolizumab (anti-PD-L1) treatment. These receptors all stem from a man in his 70s with urothelial cancer.

The V and J genes are TRBV9 and TRBJ2-1, with TRBD2 matching over 9 bases. CDR3 size: 16 residues. CDR1 and CDR2 from the germline V gene are SGDLS and YYNGEE. Unmatched junction bases numbered 8, after V lost 3 bases and J lost 4 bases. In nucleotides, the CDR3 is TGTGCCAGCAGCGCGGGACTAGCCCGGAGATACAATGAGCAGTTCTTC. As protein: CASSAGLARRYNEQFF.

The V call is TRBV7-8, the J call TRBJ2-1, with D perhaps matching TRBD2 (5 bases). Germline V gene sequence: CDR1 SGHVS, CDR2 FQNEAQ. Trimming stripped 4 bases from V and 6 bases from J, with 16 bases between. CDR3 size: 15 residues. The CDR3 reads CASSSTAERSNEQFF. The CDR3 DNA follows: TGTGCCAGCAGCTCCACAGCGGAGAGGTCCAATGAGCAGTTCTTC.

The chain links TRBV10-1 to TRBJ2-7, with 7 bases aligning to TRBD1. The V gene's germline CDR1 is WNHNN and CDR2 SYGVQD (reference sequence). The CDR3 loop spans 14 amino acids. After removal of 5 bases from V and 7 bases from J, the junction contained 11 bases not matched to a gene. CDR3 bases: TGCGCCAGCAGTACCGGGACAGCAACCCGGGAGCAGTACTTC. Translating gives CASSTGTATREQYF.

This clone appeared a few times. This chain links TRBV6-7 with TRBJ1-2; 9 bases align to TRBD1. TRBV6-7 is noted as an ORF with a role that remains uncertain. The CDR3 covers 15 residues. V lost 0 bases and J lost 7; bases outside the gene matches: 6. This CDR3 reads CASSYSNRGHGGYTF. The CDR3 region has the DNA TGTGCCAGCAGTTACTCGAACAGGGGGCACGGTGGCTACACCTTC.

This clone came up a few times. This sequence joins TRBV6-1 and TRBJ1-1, with 9 bases lining up with TRBD1. Looked up from germline, CDR1 is MNHNS and CDR2 is SASEGT. V lost 5 bases, J lost 1 base, and 2 bases stayed unmatched. This CDR3 has 14 amino acids. This chain's CDR3 is CASSKGQGNTEAFF. The CDR3 region has the DNA TGTGCCAGCAGTAAGGGACAGGGGAACACTGAAGCTTTCTTT.

The genes are TRBV19 and TRBJ1-2, with 9 bases that match TRBD1. With V trimmed by 5 bases and J by 4 bases, 8 bases remained unmatched. The CDR3 consists of 15 residues. The germline gives CDR1 LNHDA, CDR2 SQIVND (reference sequence). CDR3 nucleotide sequence: TGTGCCAGTAGTGACCTCACAGGGGGCGGCTATGGCTACACCTTC. Protein: CASSDLTGGGYGYTF.

The rearrangement links TRBV7-9 to TRBJ1-2; 10 positions match TRBD1. Per germline, CDR1 SEHNR and CDR2 FQNEAQ (reference sequence). V trimming: 5 bases; J trimming: 4 bases; junction bases outside the gene matches: 7. The CDR3 runs to 15 residues. The CDR3 DNA follows: TGTGCCAGCAGCAACTGGACAGGGGGAGTCTATGGCTACACCTTC. This sequence encodes CASSNWTGGVYGYTF.

In its sample, this clone was seen a few times. V is TRBV7-9 and J is TRBJ1-3; D unresolved. V was cut by 3 bases and J by 2 bases, with 8 bases left in between. CDR1 SEHNR and CDR2 FQNEAQ come from the germline V gene (reference sequence). This CDR3 spans 14 amino acids. CDR3 sequence reads: CASSLNAAGNTIYF. CDR3 DNA: TGTGCCAGCAGCTTGAATGCAGCTGGAAACACCATATATTTT.

This chain joins TRBV6-5 and TRBJ2-7; 12 nucleotides agree with TRBD1. In germline, CDR1 is MNHEY, CDR2 SVGAGI. V dropped 5 bases and J dropped 5; count of bases not matched to a gene: 7. The CDR3 loop spans 15 amino acids. CDR3 amino acids: CASSLSGTGGDEQYF. For the CDR3, the DNA is TGTGCCAGCAGTCTCTCCGGGACAGGGGGCGACGAGCAGTACTTC.

Notes on this clone: Distinct nucleotide sequences in the sample also encode this CDR3. The chain carries TRBV5-1 and TRBJ2-7; no firm D call. Germline V CDR1 and CDR2: SGHRS, YFSETQ. Trimming pared 0 bases from V and 2 bases from J, leaving 9 bases between. The CDR3 is 14 residues long. DNA of the CDR3: TGCGCCAGCAGCTTGGGTGACACGGCCTACGAGCAGTACTTC. This sequence encodes CASSLGDTAYEQYF.

The chain links TRBV19 to TRBJ2-7; 8 positions agree with TRBD1. Trimming cost V 5 bases and J 3 bases; bases outside gene matches: 12. Germline V lookup: CDR1 LNHDA, CDR2 SQIVND (reference sequence). The CDR3 has 16 amino acids. The CDR3 here is CASSPRGGTGIYEQYF. In DNA, the CDR3 is TGTGCCAGTAGTCCCCGGGGCGGGACAGGTATCTACGAGCAGTACTTC.

The chain carries TRBV10-3 and TRBJ2-1; TRBD2 matches 11 bases. The CDR3 spans 19 residues. The V and J ends lost 7 bases and 0 bases, in that order; junction bases with no gene match: 14. The germline V gene has CDR1 ENHRY and CDR2 SYGVKD. The CDR3 DNA is TGTGCCATCACCCCCGGGGTAGCGGGAGGGTCGAGCTCCTACAATGAGCAGTTCTTC. Amino acids: CAITPGVAGGSSSYNEQFF.

About this clone itself: One junction end does not reproduce the germline sequence, and a read error may be involved. This sequence joins TRBV7-7 and TRBJ2-3; the match to TRBD1 covers 9 bases. The CDR3 loop spans 15 amino acids. Germline V gene lookup returns CDR1 SSHAT and CDR2 FNYEAQ (reference sequence). For the CDR3, the DNA is TGTGCTAGCAGCTCGGGACAGGGACGCACAGATACGCAGTATTTT. This encodes CASSSGQGRTDTQYF. Drawing the rest from reference TRBV7-7 and TRBJ2-3, the complete variable domain is GAGVSQSPRYKVTKRGQDVTLRCDPISSHATLYWYQQALGQGPEFLTYFNYEAQPDKSGLPSDRFSAERPEGSISTLTIQRTEQRDSAMYRCASSSGQGRTDTQYFGPGTRLTVL.

This chain uses TRBV5-8 with TRBJ2-1, with 9 bases fitting TRBD2. This CDR3 region has 20 residues. CDR1 is SGHTS, CDR2 YDEGEE, per germline. V gave up 5 bases and J gave up 9 bases; unmatched junction bases: 27. The DNA for the CDR3 is TGTGCCAGCAGGAGGACCCAGGGTTCCCAAAAGCGGGGGGCCTGGATTGAGCAGTTCTTC. Its translation: CASRRTQGSQKRGAWIEQFF.

This chain connects TRBV27 to TRBJ1-5, with 7 nucleotides matching TRBD1. Germline CDR1 MNHEY, CDR2 SMNVEV (reference sequence). Germline trimming cut 5 bases from V and 4 bases from J; bases unmatched to any gene: 2. The CDR3 has 13 residues. In DNA form, the CDR3 reads TGTGCCAGCAGTGGGACAGAGAATCAGCCCCAGCATTTT. This translates into CASSGTENQPQHF.

This clone appeared a few times. J is TRBJ2-2 and V is TRBV5-1; D is uncertain. Between the trimmed V and J ends, which lost 3 bases and 0 bases, there was a span of 12 bases. Looked up from germline, CDR1 is SGHRS and CDR2 is YFSETQ. The CDR3 sequence is 16 residues long. For the CDR3, the DNA is TGCGCCAGCAGCTCCCGAGTCGGTTCGAACACCGGGGAGCTGTTTTTT. It specifies CASSSRVGSNTGELFF.

The CDR3 sequence is CASSLSSLTSGSSYNEQFF. The CDR3 coding sequence is TGTGCCAGCAGTTTATCGTCCCTTACTAGCGGGAGCTCCTACAATGAGCAGTTCTTC. The chain is built from TRBV28 and TRBJ2-1, with 11 bases fitting TRBD2. The junction had 8 bases not matched to a gene; V was cut back by 1 base and J by 0 bases. There are 19 residues in the CDR3. In germline, CDR1 is MDHEN, CDR2 SYDVKM.

The rearrangement joins TRBV5-1 to TRBJ2-7, with D unclear. Germline V gene sequence: CDR1 SGHRS, CDR2 YFSETQ. The length of the CDR3 is 14 residues. Between the trimmed V and J ends, which lost 4 bases and 2 bases, there was a span of 13 bases. The CDR3 DNA follows: TGCGCCAGCAGCCTAGGCGGCCTAGCCTACGAGCAGTACTTC. Translation: CASSLGGLAYEQYF.

A few counts support this clone. The chain recombines TRBV28 with TRBJ1-1, with 9 nucleotides matching TRBD1. V shed 6 bases, J shed 5 bases, and the junction held 10 bases outside the gene matches. This CDR3 has 15 amino acids. The germline CDR1 and CDR2 sequences are MDHEN and SYDVKM. The CDR3 DNA reads as TGTGCCAGCAGGCATACGGACAGGGGACGGACTGAAGCTTTCTTT. The encoded protein is CASRHTDRGRTEAFF.

This clone has only one observation. This rearrangement joins TRBV10-3 to TRBJ2-1; 14 bases match TRBD2. Germline trimming cut 2 bases from V and 6 bases from J; bases unmatched to any gene: 6. The CDR3 has 17 amino acids. Germline V gene data show CDR1 as ENHRY and CDR2 as SYGVKD. This chain's CDR3 is CAISEATGTSGSNEQFF. Here the CDR3 DNA reads TGTGCCATCAGTGAGGCCACCGGGACTAGCGGGAGCAATGAGCAGTTCTTC.

The chain uses TRBV29-1 and TRBJ2-2; 11 positions agree with TRBD2. The CDR3 is made up of 14 amino acids. Germline lookup yields CDR1 SQVTM and CDR2 ANQGSEA. After removal of 5 bases from V and 6 bases from J, the junction contained 5 bases not matched to a gene. The CDR3 DNA follows: TGCAGCGTTAAACAGACTAGCGGGGCCGGGGAGCTGTTTTTT. This gives the protein CSVKQTSGAGELFF.

The chain uses TRBV11-2 and TRBJ1-1, with D perhaps TRBD1 (6 bases). Germline V CDR1 and CDR2: SGHAT, FQNNGV. The V end was cut by 1 base, the J end by 1 base, with 13 bases between. This CDR3 contains 16 residues. CDR3 nucleotides: TGTGCCAGCAGCTTAGGGGCAGGGGCACAGAACACTGAAGCTTTCTTT. Translation: CASSLGAGAQNTEAFF.

The rearrangement uses TRBV5-1 and TRBJ1-3, with TRBD1 matching 7 bases. Per germline, CDR1 SGHRS and CDR2 YFSETQ. CDR3 length: 19 amino acids. Trimming removed 0 bases from V and 2 bases from J; junction bases left unmatched: 14. This CDR3 is CASSLGPYTSDRAGNTIYF. The CDR3 DNA reads as TGCGCCAGCAGCTTGGGCCCTTATACGAGCGACAGGGCTGGAAACACCATATATTTT.

The chain combines TRBV27 with TRBJ1-2; no clear D gene. The CDR3 extends over 13 amino acids. Per the germline V gene, CDR1 is MNHEY and CDR2 is SMNVEV (reference sequence). Deletions cut 2 bases from V and 6 bases from J, with 10 bases between. CDR3 amino acids: CASSLGGGNGYTF. CDR3 coding DNA: TGTGCCAGCAGTTTAGGAGGCGGGAATGGCTACACCTTC.

The chain employs TRBV6-5 and TRBJ2-7; possible D gene TRBD1, 5 bases. Trimming pared 6 bases from V and 8 bases from J, leaving 17 bases between. The CDR3 is made up of 13 amino acids. CDR1 and CDR2 (germline): MNHEY, SVGAGI. The CDR3 sequence is CASRGEAGSKQYF. The CDR3 DNA reads TGTGCCAGCAGAGGCGAGGCAGGGTCAAAGCAGTACTTC.

The V and J genes are TRBV11-3 and TRBJ2-1, with D possibly matching TRBD2 (5 bases). CDR1 and CDR2 (germline): SGHNT, YENEEA. The length of the CDR3 is 16 residues. V was trimmed by 4 bases and J by 0 bases, leaving 13 bases between them. This CDR3 is CASSSRDGISYNEQFF. The CDR3 nucleotides are TGTGCCAGCAGCTCCCGAGACGGGATCTCCTACAATGAGCAGTTCTTC. The full variable domain, with the rest looked up from reference TRBV11-3 and TRBJ2-1, is EAGVVQSPRYKIIEKKQPVAFWCNPISGHNTLYWYLQNLGQGPELLIRYENEEAVDDSQLPKDRFSAERLKGVDSTLKIQPAELGDSAVYLCASSSRDGISYNEQFFGPGTRLTVL.

V is TRBV28 and J is TRBJ1-2; D unresolved. V lost 3 bases and J 9 bases, leaving 11 bases between the germline ends. CDR3 length: 12 amino acids. Germline loops: CDR1 MDHEN, CDR2 SYDVKM. As DNA, the CDR3 is TGTGCCAGCAGTTTCGGACGGAGGAGCTACACCTTC. It yields the protein CASSFGRRSYTF.